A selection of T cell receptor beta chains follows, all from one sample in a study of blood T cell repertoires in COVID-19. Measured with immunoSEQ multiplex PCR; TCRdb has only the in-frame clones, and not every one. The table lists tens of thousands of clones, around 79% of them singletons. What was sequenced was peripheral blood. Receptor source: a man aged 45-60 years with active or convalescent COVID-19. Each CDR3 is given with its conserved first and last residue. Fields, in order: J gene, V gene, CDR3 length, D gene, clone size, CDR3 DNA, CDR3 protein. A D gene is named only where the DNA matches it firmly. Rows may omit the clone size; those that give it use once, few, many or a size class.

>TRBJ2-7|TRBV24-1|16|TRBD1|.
TGTGCCACTCCCCCGGCCGCGGACAGGGTGGTTTACGAGCAGTACTTC
CATPPAADRVVYEQYF
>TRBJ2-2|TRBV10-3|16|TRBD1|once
TGTGCCATCAGTGAGCCGGACAGGGGGAGTACCGGGGAGCTGTTTTTT
CAISEPDRGSTGELFF
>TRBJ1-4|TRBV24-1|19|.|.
TGTGCCACCAGTCCGGAACCCAGGGAAGTGAGTGCGGCTAATGAAAAACTGTTTTTT
CATSPEPREVSAANEKLFF
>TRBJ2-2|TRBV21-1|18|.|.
TGTGCCAGCAGCAAAGAAAAAGGACAGGCCCTCGTTACCGGGGAGCTGTTTTTT
CASSKEKGQALVTGELFF
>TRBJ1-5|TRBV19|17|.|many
TGTGCCAGTAGTATAGATCTGGGGGGGAAAAGGGATCAGCCCCAGCATTTT
CASSIDLGGKRDQPQHF
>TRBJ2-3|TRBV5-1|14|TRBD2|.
TGCGCCAGCAGCATAGGGGACGGCGGGGGGACGCAGTATTTT
CASSIGDGGGTQYF
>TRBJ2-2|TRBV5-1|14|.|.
TGCGCCAGCAGCCCCGAAGACTACACCGGGGAGCTGTTTTTT
CASSPEDYTGELFF
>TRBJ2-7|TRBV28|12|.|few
TGTGCCAGCAGTTACAGCTCCTACGAGCAGTACTTC
CASSYSSYEQYF
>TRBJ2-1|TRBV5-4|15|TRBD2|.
TGTGCCAGCAACGCAGCGGGGGGGCCTCCCAATGAGCAGTTCTTC
CASNAAGGPPNEQFF
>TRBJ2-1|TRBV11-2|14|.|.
TGTGCCAGCAGCCTGGGTCTGGGAGACGATGAGCAGTTCTTC
CASSLGLGDDEQFF
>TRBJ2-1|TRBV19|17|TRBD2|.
TGTGCCAGTAGTCCATATAGCGGGGGGGCCTCGAACAATGAGCAGTTCTTC
CASSPYSGGASNNEQFF
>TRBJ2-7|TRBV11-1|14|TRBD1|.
TGTGCCAGCAGCTTACAGGGGGCGTCCTACGAGCAGTACTTC
CASSLQGASYEQYF
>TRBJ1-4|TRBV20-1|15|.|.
TGCAGTGCTAGTAAGCCGCAGAGAGGAGGGGAAAAACTGTTTTTT
CSASKPQRGGEKLFF
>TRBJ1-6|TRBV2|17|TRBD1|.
TGTGCCAGCATGGCCGCCGCCGGCAGGGGGAGATATTCACCCCTCCACTTT
CASMAAAGRGRYSPLHF
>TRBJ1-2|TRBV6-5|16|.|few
TGTGCCAGCAGTTACTCGGGGAGCCCCGCTAACTATGGCTACACCTTC
CASSYSGSPANYGYTF
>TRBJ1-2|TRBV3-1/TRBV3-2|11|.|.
TGTGCCAGCAGCCAAAAAGCGGGCTACACCTTC
CASSQKAGYTF
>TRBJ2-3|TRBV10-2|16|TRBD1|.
TGCGCCAGCAGCGAGTGGACAGGGAGATTTGCAGATACGCAGTATTTT
CASSEWTGRFADTQYF
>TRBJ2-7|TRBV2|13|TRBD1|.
TGTGCCAGCAGCGGTGACAGGGTCTACGAGCAGTACTTC
CASSGDRVYEQYF
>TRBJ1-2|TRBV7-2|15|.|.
TGTGCCAGCAGGCCCGGGGAGGGGGGGAACTATGGCTACACCTTC
CASRPGEGGNYGYTF
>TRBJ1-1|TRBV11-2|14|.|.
TGTGCCAGCAGCCCCGGGAGGGGGTACACTGAAGCTTTCTTT
CASSPGRGYTEAFF
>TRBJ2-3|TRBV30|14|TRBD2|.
TGTGCCTGGACTAGCGGGGACTACACAGATACGCAGTATTTT
CAWTSGDYTDTQYF
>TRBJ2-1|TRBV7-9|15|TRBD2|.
TGTGCCAGCAGCTCCCCGCGGGGGGGTGACAATGAGCAGTTCTTC
CASSSPRGGDNEQFF
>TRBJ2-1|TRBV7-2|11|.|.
TGTGCCAGTCGCCTATTCAGGGAGCAGTTCTTC
CASRLFREQFF
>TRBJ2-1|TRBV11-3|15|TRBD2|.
TGTGCCAGCAGCTTAGTAAGCGGGGGTCACAATGAGCAGTTCTTC
CASSLVSGGHNEQFF
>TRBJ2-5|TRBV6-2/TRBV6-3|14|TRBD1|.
TGTGCCAGCAGTCCCTCCGGGACAGGTGGGACCCAGTACTTC
CASSPSGTGGTQYF
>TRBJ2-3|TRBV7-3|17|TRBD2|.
TGTGCCAGCAGCTTAACTCCACTAACTAGCGGGGAAGGTACGCAGTATTTT
CASSLTPLTSGEGTQYF
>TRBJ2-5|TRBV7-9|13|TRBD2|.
TGTGCCAGCGGGGAGCGGGGGGGAGAGACCCAGTACTTC
CASGERGGETQYF
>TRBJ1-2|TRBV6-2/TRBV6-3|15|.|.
TGTGCCAGCAGCGAAAGTACAGGGTCGGTGCAGGGCTACACCTTC
CASSESTGSVQGYTF
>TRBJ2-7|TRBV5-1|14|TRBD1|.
TGCGCCAGCAGCTCCCGGGACAGGGAGTACGAGCAGTACTTC
CASSSRDREYEQYF
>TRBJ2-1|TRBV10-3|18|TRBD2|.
TGTGCCATCAGCGCCCCAGCGGGGGCGCAGGTTGCGTACAATGAGCAGTTCTTC
CAISAPAGAQVAYNEQFF
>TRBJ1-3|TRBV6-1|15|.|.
TGTGCCAGCAGTGAACAGGGGACCTCTGGAAACACCATATATTTT
CASSEQGTSGNTIYF
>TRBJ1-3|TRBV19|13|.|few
TGTGCCAGTAGTATCTCGGGGGAAAACACCATATATTTT
CASSISGENTIYF
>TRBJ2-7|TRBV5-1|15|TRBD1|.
TGCGCCAGCAGACCCGGGACAGGGGGGACCTACGAGCAGTACTTC
CASRPGTGGTYEQYF
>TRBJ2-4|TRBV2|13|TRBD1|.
TGTGCCAGCAGTGTGGGACAGAGAAACATTCAGTACTTC
CASSVGQRNIQYF
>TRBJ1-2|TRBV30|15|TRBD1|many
TGTGCCTGGAGTGTGATGACAGGGGTATCGTCTGGCTACACCTTC
CAWSVMTGVSSGYTF
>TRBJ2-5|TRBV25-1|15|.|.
TGTGCCAGCAGTGAATATAGGGGAACTCAAGAGACCCAGTACTTC
CASSEYRGTQETQYF
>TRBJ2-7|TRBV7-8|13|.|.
TGTGCCAGCAGCTTAATGCAGGCCCACGAGCAGTACTTC
CASSLMQAHEQYF
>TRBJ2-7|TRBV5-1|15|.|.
TGCGCCAGCAGCTTGCTAACAGGGAGCTCCTACGAGCAGTACTTC
CASSLLTGSSYEQYF
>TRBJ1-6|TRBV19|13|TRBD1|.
TGTGCCAGTAACGGGACAGGGGCCTCACCCCTCCACTTT
CASNGTGASPLHF
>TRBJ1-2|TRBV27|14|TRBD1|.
TGTGCCAGCAGTCACAGGGGCTCGGACTATGGCTACACCTTC
CASSHRGSDYGYTF
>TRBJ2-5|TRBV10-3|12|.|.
TGTGCCATCAGGGGGCCTTCGGAGACCCAGTACTTC
CAIRGPSETQYF
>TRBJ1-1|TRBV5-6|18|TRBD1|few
TGTGCCAGCAGCGGGGCCCGGGACAGGGCTAGTAAGGTCACTGAAGCTTTCTTT
CASSGARDRASKVTEAFF
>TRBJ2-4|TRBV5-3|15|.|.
TGTGCCAGAAGCTTGGGCGCCTCGGGCAAAAACATTCAGTACTTC
CARSLGASGKNIQYF